These T cell receptor beta chains were read from a single sample in a study of T cell responses to AZD1222 COVID-19 vaccine. Here immunoSEQ multiplex PCR was the method, and the copy in TCRdb shows in-frame clones only, minus some. The sample has approximately 110,000 clones, around 94% seen once. The starting material was peripheral blood, obtained on day 0 of AZD1222 vaccination. Receptors were obtained from an adult in good health. The CDR3 runs from the conserved cysteine through the conserved F or W. D genes are given only for firm matches.

. TRBV5-1 CASRWTVNSNQPQHF
TRBD1 TRBV2 CANRQGENSPLHF
. TRBV6-6 CASSYNRPEAFF
. TRBV11-1 CASSFDSGNSPLHF
. TRBV2 CASYRVGEKLFF
. TRBV7-8 CASSVSGTGELFF
TRBD1 TRBV29-1 CSGHSGQGVGYTF
. TRBV2 CASSPYTGELFF
TRBD1 TRBV10-1 CASSDSGQASTDTQYF
. TRBV14 CASSQAGGGRHGELFF
. TRBV6-5 CASSYLIGTRNSPLHF
. TRBV18 CASSSNRDTRETQYF
TRBD1 TRBV25-1 CASKGQFTEAFF
. TRBV12-3/TRBV12-4 CASSSGYEQYF
TRBD2 TRBV6-6 CASSPRLAGGPAYEQYF
TRBD1 TRBV27 CASRIRDSNEQFF
. TRBV7-2 CASSHTPGGYGGELFF
. TRBV7-9 CASSSREDNQPQHF
. TRBV27 CASSLLREGKGYTF
TRBD1 TRBV5-5 CASSRWTGYQPQHF
. TRBV5-1 CASSLQGGKETQYF
. TRBV7-9 CASSLDEGNFNTEAFF